This TCR beta chain derives from a study of blood T cell repertoires in COVID-19. Study in general: Material from acute and convalescent COVID-19 was sourced from the United States, Italy and Spain. From T cells, B-cell-depleted T cells, or PBMCs came the material, which was cDNA or gDNA.

Methods used by the authors: The assay estimated nucleated cells by amplifying reference gene primers. Sequencing used immunoSEQ multiplex PCR; TCRdb keeps in-frame clones, though not all of them. V and J calls and clone size come straight from that table; D and trimming were deduced from the DNA. The table includes approximately 96,000 clones, about 95% detected once. This CDR3 is 18 amino acids long. Trimming at V came to 3 bases and at J to 0 bases, leaving 5 bases not matched to a gene. Germline V lookup: CDR1 SGHTS, CDR2 YDEGEE. This sequence was found in a human donor with active COVID-19. The donor label of this sample is uncertain. This chain uses TRBV5-8 with TRBJ2-6; TRBD1 aligns across 11 bases. Sequenced material: peripheral blood. CDR3 coding DNA: TGTGCCAGCAGCTCGAGGACAGGGGGCGTCTCTGGGGCCAACGTCCTGACTTTC. Protein product: CASSSRTGGVSGANVLTF.